Presented here are 21 T cell receptor beta chains from one specimen sequenced in a study of OX40 agonist ivuxolimab in advanced cancers. The table came from immunoSEQ multiplex PCR; TCRdb's copy has only in-frame clones and leaves some out. The sample holds approximately 74,000 clones, 82% seen once. The material was CD4+ or CD8+ T cells sorted from blood, obtained in a trial of the OX40 agonist ivuxolimab. Every receptor here comes from an adult with an advanced solid tumor such as melanoma, head and neck, liver or kidney cancer.

CDR3 nucleotides: TGTGCCAGCAGCTCAGGGGACACCGGGGAGCTGTTTTTT. Its translation is CASSSGDTGELFF. The V call is TRBV11-3, the J call TRBJ2-2, with a possible D match to TRBD1 (6 bases). This CDR3 has 13 amino acids. V lost 4 bases and J 3 bases, leaving 6 bases between the germline ends. The germline gives CDR1 SGHNT, CDR2 YENEEA.

CDR3 region: CASSTIGDWGSDHAYEQYF. The CDR3 bases are TGTGCCAGCAGTACCATTGGGGATTGGGGGTCAGATCACGCCTACGAGCAGTACTTC. The rearrangement joins TRBV28 to TRBJ2-7, with D perhaps assigned TRBD1 or TRBD2 (5 bases each). Trimming pared 5 bases from V and 2 bases from J, leaving 28 bases between. This CDR3 comprises 19 residues. Germline V lookup: CDR1 MDHEN, CDR2 SYDVKM.

The V call is TRBV2, the J call TRBJ2-2; a weak D match, TRBD2 (5 bases). Germline V gives CDR1 SNHLY, CDR2 FYNNEI. The CDR3 runs 13 residues. The V end was cut by 8 bases, the J end by 6 bases, with 13 bases between. The CDR3 nucleotides are TGTGCCAGCTCCCGGGGTATCGCCGGGGAGCTGTTTTTT. Residues: CASSRGIAGELFF.

V usage is TRBV5-1 and J usage is TRBJ2-7; tentatively, D is TRBD1 (5 bases). The CDR3 has 15 residues. Germline loops: CDR1 SGHRS, CDR2 YFSETQ. V lost 1 base to trimming and J lost 2 bases, with 13 bases between them. CDR3 nucleotide sequence: TGCGCCAGCAGCTTGACAGACGACAGCCCCTACGAGCAGTACTTC. Its translation: CASSLTDDSPYEQYF.

The genes are TRBV4-2 and TRBJ1-2; TRBD1 matches 7 bases. J lost 4 bases, V lost 1 base, and 6 bases had no gene match. Germline V gene lookup returns CDR1 LGHNA and CDR2 YNFKEQ. The CDR3 has 15 amino acids. Here the CDR3 DNA reads TGTGCCAGCAGCCAAGCCGCAGGGGGAGGCTATGGCTACACCTTC. Its translation: CASSQAAGGGYGYTF.

The chain carries TRBV4-2 and TRBJ1-2; TRBD1 might be the D (6 bases). The CDR3 runs 14 residues. The V end was cut by 0 bases, the J end by 8 bases, with 13 bases between. The germline gives CDR1 LGHNA, CDR2 YNFKEQ. CDR3 bases: TGTGCCAGCAGCCAAGAACAGGGCAGTATCGGCTACACCTTC. It is translated as CASSQEQGSIGYTF.

The V call is TRBV2, the J call TRBJ2-2; 7 bases line up with TRBD1. The CDR3 is 14 residues long. Germline V lookup: CDR1 SNHLY, CDR2 FYNNEI. J was trimmed by 5 bases and V by 6 bases; bases with no gene match: 6. The CDR3 is CASRLDRRTGELFF. CDR3 bases: TGTGCCAGCAGACTGGACAGGAGGACCGGGGAGCTGTTTTTT.

V and J are TRBV5-4 and TRBJ1-2, with 7 bases that match TRBD1. CDR1 SGHNT and CDR2 YYREEE come from the germline V gene (reference sequence). The V and J ends lost 4 bases and 6 bases, in that order; junction bases with no gene match: 15. The CDR3 length is 16 residues. Written as DNA, the CDR3 is TGTGCCAGCAGCGTGGGAATTGGAGGGGGCATGGATGGCTACACCTTC. This gives the protein CASSVGIGGGMDGYTF.

Only one count was recorded for this clone. The rearrangement joins TRBV2 to TRBJ1-5; TRBD1 agrees at 7 bases. This CDR3 region has 14 residues. Losses at the gene ends were 4 bases for V and 6 bases for J; bases not matched to a gene: 6. CDR1 is SNHLY, CDR2 FYNNEI, per germline. CDR3 amino acids: CASSVRQGGQPQHF. The DNA of the CDR3 is TGTGCCAGCAGTGTGCGACAGGGCGGTCAGCCCCAGCATTTT.

V usage is TRBV6-1 and J usage is TRBJ2-1; weak D call: TRBD1 (5 bases). This CDR3 is 15 amino acids long. V was trimmed by 2 bases and J by 12 bases, leaving 20 bases between them. CDR1 and CDR2 from the germline V gene are MNHNS and SASEGT. CDR3 residues: CASSESASQGQGQFF. The CDR3 DNA reads TGTGCCAGCAGTGAATCCGCCAGCCAGGGTCAAGGGCAGTTCTTC.

This chain joins TRBV5-1 and TRBJ2-2; TRBD1 agrees at 9 bases. Germline lookup yields CDR1 SGHRS and CDR2 YFSETQ. Germline trimming cut 0 bases from V and 3 bases from J; bases unmatched to any gene: 3. The CDR3 totals 16 residues. CDR3 sequence: CASSLVGQGYTGELFF. Written as DNA, the CDR3 is TGCGCCAGCAGCTTGGTGGGACAGGGTTACACCGGGGAGCTGTTTTTT.

This clone was observed a few times. In nucleotides, the CDR3 is TGTGCCAGCCGGGTGTGGGACGGCTACACCTTC. It specifies CASRVWDGYTF. The chain carries TRBV7-9 and TRBJ1-2; D possibly corresponds to TRBD1 (5 bases). Germline CDR1 SEHNR, CDR2 FQNEAQ (reference sequence). This CDR3 has 11 amino acids. V lost 8 bases and J 8 bases, leaving 12 bases between the germline ends.

This chain links TRBV28 with TRBJ2-7; D gene unclear. Trimming left V 5 bases short and J 7 bases short, with 12 bases between. The V gene's germline CDR1 is MDHEN and CDR2 SYDVKM. This CDR3 has 12 residues. The CDR3 bases are TGTGCCAGCAGTCGCCGGGTGGGGGAGCAGTACTTC. It encodes CASSRRVGEQYF.

The chain carries TRBV2 and TRBJ2-3; the D is unclear. The CDR3 is made up of 14 amino acids. V was cut by 6 bases and J by 1 base, with 11 bases left in between. The V gene's germline CDR1 is SNHLY and CDR2 FYNNEI. CDR3: CASRVDSGTDTQYF. CDR3 nucleotide sequence: TGTGCCAGCAGAGTCGATTCTGGCACAGATACGCAGTATTTT.

This clone came up once. The rearrangement links TRBV5-1 to TRBJ2-7, with 9 bases that match TRBD1. This CDR3 has 15 residues. V lost 3 bases and J lost 5; bases outside the gene matches: 9. Germline CDR1 is SGHRS and CDR2 is YFSETQ. The CDR3 sequence: CASSYSGQGTNEQYF. CDR3 nucleotide sequence: TGCGCCAGCAGCTACTCGGGACAGGGTACCAACGAGCAGTACTTC.

V usage is TRBV5-1 and J usage is TRBJ2-5, with no clear D. Trimming stripped 4 bases from V and 2 bases from J, with 15 bases between. CDR1 is SGHRS, CDR2 YFSETQ, per germline. This CDR3 region has 15 residues. CDR3 sequence (DNA): TGCGCCAGCAGCGCCGCTGGTGGGGTACAAGAGACCCAGTACTTC. Protein product: CASSAAGGVQETQYF.

The rearrangement links TRBV15 to TRBJ1-2; D unclear. The germline gives CDR1 LNHNV, CDR2 YYDKDF (reference sequence). This CDR3 region has 12 residues. Trimming removed 1 base at V and 7 bases at J, with 7 bases between. CDR3 sequence: CATSRGVGGYTF. DNA of the CDR3: TGTGCCACCAGCAGAGGCGTCGGTGGCTACACCTTC. Full variable domain (missing parts from reference TRBV15 and TRBJ1-2): DAMVIQNPRYQVTQFGKPVTLSCSQTLNHNVMYWYQQKSSQAPKLLFHYYDKDFNNEADTPDNFQSRRPNTSFCFLDIRSPGLGDTAMYLCATSRGVGGYTFGSGTRLTVV.

The J gene is TRBJ1-2, the V gene TRBV6-1, with D tentatively TRBD1 (5 bases). Germline CDR1 and CDR2: MNHNS and SASEGT. The CDR3 loop spans 15 amino acids. The V gene lost 6 bases and the J gene lost 4 bases, with 18 bases spanning the gap. The CDR3 is CASRSNGAGTYGYTF. The DNA for the CDR3 is TGTGCCAGCAGATCAAATGGTGCGGGGACCTATGGCTACACCTTC.

The chain employs TRBV18 and TRBJ1-5; perhaps TRBD1 as D (6 bases). The CDR3 totals 15 residues. CDR1 and CDR2 (germline): KGHSH, LQKENI. V dropped 1 base and J dropped 6 bases, with 13 bases sitting between them. The CDR3 coding sequence is TGTGCCAGCTCACCACTGGGGGGCGCAGGTCAGCCCCAGCATTTT. This translates into CASSPLGGAGQPQHF. Filled out from reference TRBV18 and TRBJ1-5, the complete variable domain reads NAGVMQNPRHLVRRRGQEARLRCSPMKGHSHVYWYRQLPEEGLKFMVYLQKENIIDESGMPKERFSAEFPKEGPSILRIQQVVRGDSAAYFCASSPLGGAGQPQHFGDGTRLSIL.

This chain connects TRBV6-5 to TRBJ1-2, with 10 bases aligning to TRBD1. The CDR3 consists of 14 residues. Unmatched junction bases numbered 7, after V lost 5 bases and J lost 7 bases. Germline V CDR1 and CDR2: MNHEY, SVGAGI. The CDR3, as DNA: TGTGCCAGCAGTAGTCCGGGACAGGGGTTTGGCTACACCTTC. Its translation is CASSSPGQGFGYTF.

This clone has a count of ten or more. The chain joins TRBV2 to TRBJ2-5, with TRBD1 as a possible D gene (5 bases). The V gene lost 7 bases and the J gene lost 4 bases, with 13 bases spanning the gap. Germline lookup yields CDR1 SNHLY and CDR2 FYNNEI. This CDR3 comprises 13 residues. The DNA of the CDR3 is TGTGCCAGCACTCAGGGTATACGAGAGACCCAGTACTTC. Protein product: CASTQGIRETQYF.